Sequencing of this T cell receptor beta chain was carried out in a study of PD-1 blockade in classical Hodgkin lymphoma. About the study: The patients were dosed with nivolumab 3 mg/kg, infused intravenously every 2 weeks. Regarding the study as a whole: Individuals who commenced nivolumab within less than 1 year of ASCT were excluded.

The CDR3 has 14 residues. CDR1 is SGDLS, CDR2 YYNGEE, per germline. With 3 bases removed from V and 7 bases from J, the gap between germline ends came to 16 bases. On this clone itself: Its target is unknown.

Here immunoSEQ multiplex PCR was the method, and the copy in TCRdb shows in-frame clones only, minus some. The sample comprises some 90,000 clones, roughly 91% of which are singletons, and approximately 2.4% rests with the top ten. Patients all relapsed after autologous stem cell transplantation, and there was variation in brentuximab vedotin exposure. The source of this sequence is a human donor with classical Hodgkin lymphoma. This sample comprised peripheral blood mononuclear cells (PBMCs), obtained before the second cycle of nivolumab. J is TRBJ1-1 and V is TRBV9, with D unresolved. CDR3 sequence (DNA): TGTGCCAGCAGCGGGGGAAGGCACGAACGTGAAGCTTTCTTT. The encoded protein is CASSGGRHEREAFF.